This T cell receptor beta chain was recorded in a study of T cells in localized non-small cell lung cancer. Clones were sequenced by immunoSEQ multiplex PCR, and TCRdb holds only the in-frame ones, with some missing. The sample yields 20,000 to 25,000 clones, 70% to 90% seen once. General study findings and limits: Adjacent lung was found to contain a median approximately 60 of the top 100 tumor clones. Clonality of T cells reached its maximum in uninvolved adjacent lung, surpassing tumor. Sequencing involved a lone tumor region, leaving heterogeneity possible. Overall survival was longer when the density of T cells in the blood was higher.

Germline CDR1 and CDR2: SGHVS and FNYEAQ. This CDR3 is built from 17 residues. V dropped 5 bases and J dropped 1; count of bases not matched to a gene: 13. Of note for this clone: As yet, its antigen is unknown.

The rearrangement links TRBV7-6 to TRBJ2-5, with TRBD2 identical over 7 bases. This receptor was taken from a woman aged 40-69 years with stage II squamous cell lung carcinoma. The sample here was PBMCs, taken before any cancer treatment. DNA for the CDR3: TGTGCCAGCAGCCTCCGGACTAGGAGGAACCGCCAAGAGACCCAGTACTTC. It codes for CASSLRTRRNRQETQYF.